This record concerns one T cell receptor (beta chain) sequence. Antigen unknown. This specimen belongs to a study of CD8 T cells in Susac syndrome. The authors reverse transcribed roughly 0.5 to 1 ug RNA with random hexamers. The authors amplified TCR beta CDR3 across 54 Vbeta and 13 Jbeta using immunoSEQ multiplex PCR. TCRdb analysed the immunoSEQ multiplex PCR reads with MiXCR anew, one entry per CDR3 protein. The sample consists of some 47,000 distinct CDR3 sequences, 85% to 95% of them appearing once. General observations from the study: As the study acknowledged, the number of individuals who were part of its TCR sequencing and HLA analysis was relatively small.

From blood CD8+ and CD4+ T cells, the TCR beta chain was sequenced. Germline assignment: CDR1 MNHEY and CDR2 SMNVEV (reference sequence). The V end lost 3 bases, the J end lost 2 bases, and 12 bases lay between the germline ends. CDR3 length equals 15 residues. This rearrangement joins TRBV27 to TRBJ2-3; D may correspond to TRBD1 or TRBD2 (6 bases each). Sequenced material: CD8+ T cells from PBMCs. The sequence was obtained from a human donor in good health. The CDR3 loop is CASSLIGGYTDTQYF. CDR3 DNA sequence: TGTGCCAGCAGTTTGATCGGGGGCTACACAGATACGCAGTATTTT.